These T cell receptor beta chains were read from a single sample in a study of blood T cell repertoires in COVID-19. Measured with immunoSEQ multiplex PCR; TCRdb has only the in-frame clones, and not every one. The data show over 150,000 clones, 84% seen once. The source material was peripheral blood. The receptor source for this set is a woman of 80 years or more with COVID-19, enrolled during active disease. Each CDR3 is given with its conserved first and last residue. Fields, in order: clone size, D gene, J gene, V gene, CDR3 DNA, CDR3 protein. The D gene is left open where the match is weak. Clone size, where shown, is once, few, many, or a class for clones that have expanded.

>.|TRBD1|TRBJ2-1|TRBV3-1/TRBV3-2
TGTGCCAGCAGCCTTAACGACAGGGGTCCCTACAATGAGCAGTTCTTC
CASSLNDRGPYNEQFF
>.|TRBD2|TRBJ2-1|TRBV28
TGTGCCAGCAGCCCGGGACTAGCGGGTAATAGGGATGAGCAGTTCTTC
CASSPGLAGNRDEQFF
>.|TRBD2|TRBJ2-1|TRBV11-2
TGTGCCAGCGGGCTAGCGGGACCCTACAATGAGCAGTTCTTC
CASGLAGPYNEQFF
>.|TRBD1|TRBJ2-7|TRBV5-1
TGCGCCAGCAGCTGGATCGGGACAGGGGTTTCCTACGAGCAGTACTTC
CASSWIGTGVSYEQYF
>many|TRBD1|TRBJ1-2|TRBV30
TGTGCCTCTACAGGGGACTATGGCTACACCTTC
CASTGDYGYTF
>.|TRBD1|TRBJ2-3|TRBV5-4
TGTGCCAGCAGCCCAGACAGGGAAGGCTCTACAGATACGCAGTATTTT
CASSPDREGSTDTQYF
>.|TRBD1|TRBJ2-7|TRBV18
TGTGCCAGCTCACGGACAGGGATTCGCGAGCAGTACTTC
CASSRTGIREQYF
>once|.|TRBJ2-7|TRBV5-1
TGCGCCAGCAGCTTGGGTGCGAGCCCCTCCTACGAGCAGTACTTC
CASSLGASPSYEQYF
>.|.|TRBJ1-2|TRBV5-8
TGTGCCAGCAGCTTGGGCGGAAGCGTCTATGGCTACACCTTC
CASSLGGSVYGYTF
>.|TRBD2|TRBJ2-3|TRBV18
TGTGCCAGCTCACCATTAGCGGGGGGGCCGTCAGATACGCAGTATTTT
CASSPLAGGPSDTQYF
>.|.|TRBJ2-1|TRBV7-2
TGTGCCAGCAGCTTAGTGGGGGACATCTACAATGAGCAGTTCTTC
CASSLVGDIYNEQFF
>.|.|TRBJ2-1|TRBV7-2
TGTGCCAGCAGCTTACTAGTGGCCAATGAGCAGTTCTTC
CASSLLVANEQFF
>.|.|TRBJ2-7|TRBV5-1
TGCGCCAGCAGCTTGAGGTTTGGGAGCTCCTACGAGCAGTACTTC
CASSLRFGSSYEQYF
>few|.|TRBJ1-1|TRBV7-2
TGTGCCAGCAGCCCCCCAGGGTACACTGAAGCTTTCTTT
CASSPPGYTEAFF
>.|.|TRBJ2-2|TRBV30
TGTGCCTGGAGTCCCCTAGGGGTCAACGCCGGGGAGCTGTTTTTT
CAWSPLGVNAGELFF
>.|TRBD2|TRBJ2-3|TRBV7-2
TGTGCCAGCAGCTCGGGACTAGCGGGGGGAGATACGCAGTATTTT
CASSSGLAGGDTQYF
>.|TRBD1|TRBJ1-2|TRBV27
TGTGCCAGCAGTACGGACAGGGGGCCTTCTAACTATGGCTACACCTTC
CASSTDRGPSNYGYTF
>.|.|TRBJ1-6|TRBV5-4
TGTGCCAGCAGCTTTGGGGGGGCGCAGAATTCACCCCTCCACTTT
CASSFGGAQNSPLHF
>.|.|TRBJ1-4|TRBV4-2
TGTGCCAGCAGCCATGACCCAGGGAGGATCGGTGAAAAACTGTTTTTT
CASSHDPGRIGEKLFF
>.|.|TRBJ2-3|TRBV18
TGTGCCAGCTCACTCTATACGACAGGGACTAGCACAGATACGCAGTATTTT
CASSLYTTGTSTDTQYF
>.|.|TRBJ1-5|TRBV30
TGTGCCTGGAGTGACGGGAGGAGGAGCAATCAGCCCCAGCATTTT
CAWSDGRRSNQPQHF
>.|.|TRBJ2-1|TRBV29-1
TGCAGCGTTGATCCACTAGCTTACAATGAGCAGTTCTTC
CSVDPLAYNEQFF
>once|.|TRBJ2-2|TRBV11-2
TGTGCCAGCAGCTTGTCGGGAGGGGGCGGCGGGGAGCTGTTTTTT
CASSLSGGGGGELFF
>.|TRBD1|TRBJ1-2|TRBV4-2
TGTGCCAGCAGCCAAGGGACAGGGGACTATGGCTACACCTTC
CASSQGTGDYGYTF
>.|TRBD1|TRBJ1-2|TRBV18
TGTGCCAGCTCACCCGGACAGGTTTATGGCTACACCTTC
CASSPGQVYGYTF
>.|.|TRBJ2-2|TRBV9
TGTGCCAGCAGCGTAGTGAGGGGGGAGCTGTTTTTT
CASSVVRGELFF
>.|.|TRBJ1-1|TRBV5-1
TGCGCCAGCGGGGGGGAAGGGCGCTTGAACACTGAAGCTTTCTTT
CASGGEGRLNTEAFF
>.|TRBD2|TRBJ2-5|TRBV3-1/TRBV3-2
TGTGCCAGCAGCTTCAATCAGGGAGGGCAAGAGACCCAGTACTTC
CASSFNQGGQETQYF
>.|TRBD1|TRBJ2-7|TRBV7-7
TGTGCTAGCAGCAGGGACAGGGGCTCCGAGCAGTACTTC
CASSRDRGSEQYF
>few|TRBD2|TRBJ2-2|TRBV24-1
TGTGCCACCTCTGGACTAGCGGGAAACACCGGGGAGCTGTTTTTT
CATSGLAGNTGELFF
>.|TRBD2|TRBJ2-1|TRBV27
TGTGCCAGCACCCCCGGGAGGGGCTCCTACAATGAGCAGTTCTTC
CASTPGRGSYNEQFF
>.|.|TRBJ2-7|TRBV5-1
TGCGCCAGCAGCTTGGCCATGAGGTTTGAGCAGTACTTC
CASSLAMRFEQYF
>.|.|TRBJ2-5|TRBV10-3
TGTGCCATCAGTGTACAACAGGGCGGGGAGACCCAGTACTTC
CAISVQQGGETQYF
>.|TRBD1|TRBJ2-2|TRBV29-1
TGCAGCCTCCGACAGGGGGTCACCGGGGAGCTGTTTTTT
CSLRQGVTGELFF
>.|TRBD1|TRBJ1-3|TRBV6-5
TGTGCCAGCCTGGGGCAGGGGGAAAACACCATATATTTT
CASLGQGENTIYF
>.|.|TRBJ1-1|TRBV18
TGTGCCAGCTCACCTATGGCAAGAGGCTTGGCCACTGAAGCTTTCTTT
CASSPMARGLATEAFF
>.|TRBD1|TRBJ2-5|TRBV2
TGTGCCAGCAGTGGTCCCGCGACAGGGGGGGTAGAGACCCAGTACTTC
CASSGPATGGVETQYF
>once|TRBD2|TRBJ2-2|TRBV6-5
TGTGCCAGCCGCGGGGGGGGACCGAACACCGGGGAGCTGTTTTTT
CASRGGGPNTGELFF
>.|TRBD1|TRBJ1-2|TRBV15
TGTGCCACCAGCAGAGATCCCAGACAGGGTCCCTCCTTC
CATSRDPRQGPSF
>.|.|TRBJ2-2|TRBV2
TGTGCCAGCAAGCTAGCCGGGGAGCTGTTTTTT
CASKLAGELFF
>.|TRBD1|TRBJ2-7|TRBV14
TGTGCCAGCAGCCGGACAGGGCAAAGCTCCTACGAGCAGTACTTC
CASSRTGQSSYEQYF
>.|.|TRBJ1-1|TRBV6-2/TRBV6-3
TGTGCCAGCAGTTACCTCAGGGCGGATTCAGAAGCTTTCTTT
CASSYLRADSEAFF
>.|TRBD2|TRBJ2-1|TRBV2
TGTGCCAGCAACGGACTAGCGGGAGTAGGAGAGCAGTTCTTC
CASNGLAGVGEQFF
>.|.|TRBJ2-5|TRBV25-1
TGTGCCACCAGGAGGGTCGGTGAGACCCAGTACTTC
CATRRVGETQYF
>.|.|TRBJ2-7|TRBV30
TGTGCCTGGAGCCCAGGGGCTATAAATAGTCACGAGCAGTACTTC
CAWSPGAINSHEQYF
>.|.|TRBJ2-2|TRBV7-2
TGTGCCAGCAGCCCCCCCGTCCCCGGGGAGCTGTTTTTT
CASSPPVPGELFF
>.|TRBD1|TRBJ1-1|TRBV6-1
TGTGCCAGCAGTGAAAGGACAGGGACAAACACTGAAGCTTTCTTT
CASSERTGTNTEAFF
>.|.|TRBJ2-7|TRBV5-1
TGCGCCAGCAGCTTAGTTGCAGATACCGAGCAGTACTTC
CASSLVADTEQYF
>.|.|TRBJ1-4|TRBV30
TGTGCCTGGAGTACCCAGAGGAAAAAACTGTTTTTT
CAWSTQRKKLFF
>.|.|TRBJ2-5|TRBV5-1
TGCGCCAGCAGCTTGCGCAGCCAAGAGACCCAGTACTTC
CASSLRSQETQYF
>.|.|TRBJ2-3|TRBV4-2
TGTGCCAGCAGCCAAGATGAGGGCCTACAAGGTACGCAGTATTTT
CASSQDEGLQGTQYF
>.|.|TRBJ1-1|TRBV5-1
TGCGCCAGCAGCTTGTCATTGGACCCTAGCAGTGAAGCTTTCTTT
CASSLSLDPSSEAFF
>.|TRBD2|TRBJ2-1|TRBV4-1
TGCGCCAGCAGCTCACTAGCGGGGGGTCCTCGCGGTGAGCAGTTCTTC
CASSSLAGGPRGEQFF
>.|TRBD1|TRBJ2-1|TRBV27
TGTGCCAGCAGTCGACAGGGGTACAATGAGCAGTTCTTC
CASSRQGYNEQFF
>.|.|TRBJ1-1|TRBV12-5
TGTGCTAGTGGTTTCGGGAACACTGAAGCTTTCTTT
CASGFGNTEAFF
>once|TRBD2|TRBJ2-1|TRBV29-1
TGCAGCGTCTCGGGACTAGCGGGAGGGAGCTCCTACAATGAGCAGTTCTTC
CSVSGLAGGSSYNEQFF
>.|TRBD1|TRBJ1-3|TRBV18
TGTGCCAGCTCCACGAAGACCCAGGGGGCAGGAAACACCATATATTTT
CASSTKTQGAGNTIYF